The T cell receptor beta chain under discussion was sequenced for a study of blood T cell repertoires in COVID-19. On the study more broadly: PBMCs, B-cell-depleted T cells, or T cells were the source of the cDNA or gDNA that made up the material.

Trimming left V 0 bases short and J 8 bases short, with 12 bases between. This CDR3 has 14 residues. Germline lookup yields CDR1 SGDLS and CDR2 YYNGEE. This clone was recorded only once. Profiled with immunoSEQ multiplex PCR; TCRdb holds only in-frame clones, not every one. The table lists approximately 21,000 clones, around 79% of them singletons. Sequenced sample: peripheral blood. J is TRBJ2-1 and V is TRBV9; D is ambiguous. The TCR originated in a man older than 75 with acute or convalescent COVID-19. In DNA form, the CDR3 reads TGTGCCAGCAGCGTAGCCCACCCACCGGATGAGCAGTTCTTC. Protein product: CASSVAHPPDEQFF.